This TCR beta chain was observed in a study of CD8+ T cells in alopecia areata. The overall study: Patients given treatment had severity scored by the percentage of scalp area affected.

The treatment denotes: oral pan-JAK inhibitor, 5-10 mg twice daily. The CDR3 has 15 amino acids. Per germline, CDR1 GTSNPN and CDR2 SVGIG (reference sequence). V lost 5 bases and J 0 bases, leaving 11 bases between the germline ends. Sequencing used cDNA as its template, made by extracting RNA and reverse transcribing it. Repertoires were generated with immunoSEQ multiplex PCR, while TCRdb's copy carries only in-frame clones and drops some. This table holds about 160,000 clones, about three fifths found once. The sequence was obtained from a human donor with alopecia areata. The V gene is TRBV30, the J gene TRBJ1-6, with D uncertain. The source material was CD4+ T cells sorted from blood, sampled at week 4, from a patient treated with tofacitinib. CDR3 loop: CAWSPVPSYNSPLHF. DNA for the CDR3: TGTGCCTGGTCCCCAGTCCCCTCCTATAATTCACCCCTCCACTTT.